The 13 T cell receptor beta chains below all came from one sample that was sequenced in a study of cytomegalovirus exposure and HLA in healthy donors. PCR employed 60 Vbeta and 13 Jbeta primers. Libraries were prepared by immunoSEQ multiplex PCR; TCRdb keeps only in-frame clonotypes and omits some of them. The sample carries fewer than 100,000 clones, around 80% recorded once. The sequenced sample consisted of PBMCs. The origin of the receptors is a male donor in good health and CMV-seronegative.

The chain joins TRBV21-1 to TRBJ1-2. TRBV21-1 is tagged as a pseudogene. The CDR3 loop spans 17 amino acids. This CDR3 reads CASSNATCRVPNYGYTF. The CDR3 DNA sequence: TGTGCCAGCAGCAACGCAACTTGCCGGGTCCCTAACTATGGCTACACCTTC.

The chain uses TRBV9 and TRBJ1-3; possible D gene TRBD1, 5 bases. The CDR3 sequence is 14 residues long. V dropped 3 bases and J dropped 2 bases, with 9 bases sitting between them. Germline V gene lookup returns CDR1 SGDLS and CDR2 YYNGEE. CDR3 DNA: TGTGCCAGCAGCGCAGGGTCCCCTGGAAACACCATATATTTT. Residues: CASSAGSPGNTIYF.

CDR3 sequence reads: CASSVRGGDEQYF. CDR3 sequence (DNA): TGTGCCAGCAGCGTTAGAGGGGGGGACGAGCAGTACTTC. This chain uses TRBV9 with TRBJ2-7; a weak D match, TRBD2 (7 bases). This CDR3 is built from 13 residues. CDR1 is SGDLS and CDR2 is YYNGEE in the germline V gene. V was cut by 2 bases and J by 5 bases, with 11 bases left in between.

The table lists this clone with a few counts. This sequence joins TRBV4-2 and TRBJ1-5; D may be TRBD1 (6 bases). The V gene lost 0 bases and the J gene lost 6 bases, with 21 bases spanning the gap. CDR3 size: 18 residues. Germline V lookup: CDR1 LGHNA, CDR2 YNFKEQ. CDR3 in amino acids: CASSQDPRTATPRQPQHF. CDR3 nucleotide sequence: TGTGCCAGCAGCCAAGACCCCCGGACAGCCACGCCGCGTCAGCCCCAGCATTTT.

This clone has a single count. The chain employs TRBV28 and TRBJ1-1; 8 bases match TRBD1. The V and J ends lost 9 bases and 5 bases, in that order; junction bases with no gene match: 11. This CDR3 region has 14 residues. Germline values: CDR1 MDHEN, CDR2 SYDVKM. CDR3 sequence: CASHEQGAMTEAFF. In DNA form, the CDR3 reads TGTGCCAGTCATGAGCAGGGGGCTATGACTGAAGCTTTCTTT.

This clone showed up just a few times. The CDR3 sequence is CASSLDLRGNTEAFF. CDR3 bases: TGTGCCAGCAGCTTAGATCTGCGGGGGAACACTGAAGCTTTCTTT. The chain is built from TRBV11-2 and TRBJ1-1; unclear D gene. Germline CDR1 SGHAT, CDR2 FQNNGV. This CDR3 spans 15 amino acids. V dropped 0 bases and J dropped 1 base, with 9 bases sitting between them.

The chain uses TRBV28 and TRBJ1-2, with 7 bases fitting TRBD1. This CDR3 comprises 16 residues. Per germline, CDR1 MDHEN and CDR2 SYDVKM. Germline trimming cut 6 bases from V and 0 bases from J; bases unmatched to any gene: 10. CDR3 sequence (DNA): TGTGCCAGCAGCATTAGTACAGGGGCCGCTAACTATGGCTACACCTTC. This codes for CASSISTGAANYGYTF.

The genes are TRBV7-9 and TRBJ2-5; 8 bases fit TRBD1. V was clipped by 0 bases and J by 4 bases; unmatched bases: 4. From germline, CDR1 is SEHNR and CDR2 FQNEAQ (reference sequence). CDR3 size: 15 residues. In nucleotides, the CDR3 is TGTGCCAGCAGCTTAGCAGCAGGGGGCATAGAGACCCAGTACTTC. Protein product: CASSLAAGGIETQYF.

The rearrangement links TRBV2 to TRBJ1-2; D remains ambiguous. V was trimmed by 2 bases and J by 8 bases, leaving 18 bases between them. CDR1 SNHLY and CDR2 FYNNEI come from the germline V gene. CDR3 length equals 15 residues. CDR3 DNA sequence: TGTGCCAGCAGTGAAATCGGGTCGGAAGCGGCGGGCTACACCTTC. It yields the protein CASSEIGSEAAGYTF.

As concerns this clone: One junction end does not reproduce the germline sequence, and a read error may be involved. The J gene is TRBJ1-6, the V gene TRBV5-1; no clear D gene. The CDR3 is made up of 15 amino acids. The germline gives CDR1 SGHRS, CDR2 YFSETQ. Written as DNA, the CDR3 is TGCGCCAGCAGCTTAGAGGCCTCTATAAATTCACCCCTCAACTTT. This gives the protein CASSLEASINSPLNF.

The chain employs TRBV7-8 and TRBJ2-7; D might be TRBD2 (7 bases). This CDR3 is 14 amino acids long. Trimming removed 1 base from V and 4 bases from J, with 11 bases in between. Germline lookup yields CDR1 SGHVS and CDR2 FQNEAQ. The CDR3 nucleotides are TGTGCCAGCAGCTTAGAACAGGGAGGGTACGAGCAGTACTTC. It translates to CASSLEQGGYEQYF.

Here the CDR3 reads CASSLNGRGALQETQYF. The CDR3 nucleotides read TGTGCCAGCAGCTTGAATGGGCGGGGGGCCCTCCAAGAGACCCAGTACTTC. The chain recombines TRBV5-6 with TRBJ2-5; 8 positions match TRBD2. This CDR3 contains 17 residues. Germline trimming cut 1 base from V and 1 base from J; bases unmatched to any gene: 9. The germline gives CDR1 SGHDT, CDR2 YYEEEE.

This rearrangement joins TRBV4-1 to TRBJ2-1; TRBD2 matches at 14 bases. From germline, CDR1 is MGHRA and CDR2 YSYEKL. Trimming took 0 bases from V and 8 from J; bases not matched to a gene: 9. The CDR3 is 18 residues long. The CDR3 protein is CASSQERLAGGHRDEQFF. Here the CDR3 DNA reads TGCGCCAGCAGCCAAGAACGACTAGCGGGAGGGCACCGGGATGAGCAGTTCTTC.